A single sample is the source of the 30 T cell receptor beta chains below, sequenced in a study of control samples from healthy donors and cancer patients. Assay: immunoSEQ multiplex PCR; the TCRdb copy retains only in-frame clones and omits some. The sample holds roughly 70,000 clones; 94% are singletons and the top ten take 2.8%. Sequencing was carried out using blood. The receptors here all came from a woman aged 25-40 years in good health.

A remark on this clone: One junction end disagrees with the germline gene, perhaps due to a read error. V and J are TRBV27 and TRBJ2-3, with a weak D call TRBD2 (6 bases). Germline V gene data show CDR1 as MNHEY and CDR2 as SMNVEV (reference sequence). The CDR3 totals 16 residues. The CDR3 reads CASRLSPGSPADTQYF. The CDR3 DNA reads TGTGCCAGCAGATTATCCCCCGGGAGTCCGGCAGATACGCAGTATTTT.

The V gene is TRBV3-1 (or the pseudogene TRBV3-2), the J gene TRBJ2-2, with unresolved D. The germline V gene has CDR1 LGHDT and CDR2 YNNKEL (reference sequence). V lost 0 bases, J lost 3 bases, and 5 bases lay in between. This CDR3 is 14 amino acids long. Written as DNA, the CDR3 is TGTGCCAGCAGCCAAGACCACGACACCGGGGAGCTGTTTTTT. It specifies CASSQDHDTGELFF.

This clone was found once. The V gene is TRBV15, the J gene TRBJ2-3; possible D gene TRBD2, 6 bases. Trimming pared 0 bases from V and 3 bases from J, leaving 16 bases between. This CDR3 is 17 amino acids long. Germline V gene sequence: CDR1 LNHNV, CDR2 YYDKDF (reference sequence). CDR3 residues: CATSRDIQGGSTDTQYF. CDR3 in DNA: TGTGCCACCAGCAGAGATATTCAGGGAGGCAGTACAGATACGCAGTATTTT.

The CDR3 nucleotides read TGTGCCAGTAGTACTCCTCGGAGACAGAACAACATGAACACTGAAGCTTTCTTT. Amino acids: CASSTPRRQNNMNTEAFF. V usage is TRBV19 and J usage is TRBJ1-1, with D perhaps matching TRBD1 (5 bases). The CDR3 extends over 18 amino acids. Deletions cut 4 bases from V and 0 bases from J, with 21 bases between. Germline-derived CDR1 and CDR2 are LNHDA and SQIVND (reference sequence). Full variable domain (rest looked up from reference TRBV19 and TRBJ1-1): DGGITQSPKYLFRKEGQNVTLSCEQNLNHDAMYWYRQDPGQGLRLIYYSQIVNDFQKGDIAEGYSVSREKKESFPLTVTSAQKNPTAFYLCASSTPRRQNNMNTEAFFGQGTRLTVV.

This clone was observed a single time. This chain uses TRBV6-5 with TRBJ1-2, with D hard to call. This CDR3 is 13 amino acids long. Germline V gives CDR1 MNHEY, CDR2 SVGAGI. Trimming removed 0 bases at V and 8 bases at J, with 10 bases between. The CDR3 protein is CASSYSWNFGYTF. CDR3 DNA: TGTGCCAGCAGTTACTCTTGGAATTTCGGCTACACCTTC.

The genes are TRBV28 and TRBJ2-3, with D maybe TRBD2 (5 bases). Germline lookup yields CDR1 MDHEN and CDR2 SYDVKM. The CDR3 sequence is 16 residues long. The V and J ends lost 5 bases and 0 bases respectively, with 15 bases between them. CDR3 region: CASSRRDYTSTDTQYF. CDR3 in DNA: TGTGCCAGCAGTAGACGGGATTACACTAGCACAGATACGCAGTATTTT.

V is TRBV9 and J is TRBJ2-1; the match to TRBD1 covers 8 bases. The CDR3 has 15 residues. The trim removed 0 bases at V and 6 bases at J, leaving 5 bases unmatched. CDR1 and CDR2 from the germline V gene are SGDLS and YYNGEE. DNA of the CDR3: TGTGCCAGCAGCGTAGGAGGACAGGGTATCAATGAGCAGTTCTTC. It yields the protein CASSVGGQGINEQFF.

The chain joins TRBV7-9 to TRBJ1-1; the match to TRBD1 covers 8 bases. Unmatched junction bases numbered 6, after V lost 3 bases and J lost 3 bases. There are 15 residues in the CDR3. Germline V gene data show CDR1 as SEHNR and CDR2 as FQNEAQ (reference sequence). CDR3 nucleotide sequence: TGTGCCAGCAGCTTTCCAGGGGGCGTGGACACTGAAGCTTTCTTT. Translating gives CASSFPGGVDTEAFF.

The V call is TRBV19, the J call TRBJ1-4, with 9 bases aligning to TRBD1. Looked up from germline, CDR1 is LNHDA and CDR2 is SQIVND (reference sequence). V gave up 6 bases and J gave up 14 bases; unmatched junction bases: 10. This CDR3 spans 13 amino acids. The chain's CDR3 is CASSRDRDGVLFF. CDR3 coding DNA: TGTGCCAGTAGCCGGGACAGGGACGGTGTTCTGTTTTTT.

This rearrangement joins TRBV19 to TRBJ1-3; D unresolved. There are 16 residues in the CDR3. V lost 5 bases, J lost 4 bases, and 18 bases lay in between. Germline CDR1 is LNHDA and CDR2 is SQIVND (reference sequence). CDR3 region: CASSQRTVGSGNTIYF. In DNA, the CDR3 is TGTGCCAGTAGTCAAAGGACCGTCGGTTCCGGAAACACCATATATTTT.

The chain uses TRBV19 and TRBJ2-3, with 8 bases that match TRBD1. The CDR3 extends over 15 amino acids. Per the germline V gene, CDR1 is LNHDA and CDR2 is SQIVND (reference sequence). The junction had 7 bases not matched to a gene; V was cut back by 3 bases and J by 5 bases. This chain's CDR3 is CASSISRQGIDTQYF. DNA for the CDR3: TGTGCCAGTAGTATTAGTAGACAGGGGATAGATACGCAGTATTTT.

This rearrangement joins TRBV15 to TRBJ1-1, with 8 bases fitting TRBD1. Germline lookup yields CDR1 LNHNV and CDR2 YYDKDF (reference sequence). This CDR3 has 14 residues. J gave up 4 bases and V 5 bases, and 6 bases lay outside the gene matches. The CDR3 region has the DNA TGTGCCACCAGCTTGGACAGGGTTGGCACTGAAGCTTTCTTT. It codes for CATSLDRVGTEAFF.

The chain has TRBV7-9 and TRBJ2-1; 9 bases align to TRBD2. Trimming at V came to 6 bases and at J to 2 bases, leaving 2 bases not matched to a gene. Germline lookup yields CDR1 SEHNR and CDR2 FQNEAQ (reference sequence). There are 14 residues in the CDR3. Here the CDR3 reads CASRAGGAYNEQFF. The CDR3 DNA sequence: TGTGCCAGCAGAGCGGGGGGCGCCTACAATGAGCAGTTCTTC.

The chain has TRBV3-1 (or the pseudogene TRBV3-2) and TRBJ1-4; 10 bases line up with TRBD1. V dropped 2 bases and J dropped 6; count of bases not matched to a gene: 3. The CDR3 loop spans 15 amino acids. The germline gives CDR1 LGHDT, CDR2 YNNKEL (reference sequence). CDR3 region: CASSQTGTGDEKLFF. Written as DNA, the CDR3 is TGTGCCAGCAGCCAAACCGGGACAGGGGATGAAAAACTGTTTTTT.

This chain connects TRBV6-1 to TRBJ1-1, with TRBD1 matching 11 bases. Germline V gene sequence: CDR1 MNHNS, CDR2 SASEGT. The CDR3 covers 18 residues. V shed 3 bases, J shed 1 base, and the junction held 10 bases outside the gene matches. The CDR3 DNA follows: TGTGCCAGCAGTGAGGACAGGGGGCGCTTGGGGACGAACACTGAAGCTTTCTTT. The encoded protein is CASSEDRGRLGTNTEAFF.

The chain carries TRBV28 and TRBJ1-1; D unclear. Germline lookup yields CDR1 MDHEN and CDR2 SYDVKM. V was clipped by 3 bases and J by 4 bases, with 6 bases between them. The CDR3 contains 12 residues. The CDR3 nucleotides are TGTGCCAGCAGTTTGACGGTCACTGAAGCTTTCTTT. It codes for CASSLTVTEAFF.

This sequence joins TRBV11-3 and TRBJ2-1; D is perhaps TRBD2 (6 bases). Trimming pared 5 bases from V and 5 bases from J, leaving 10 bases between. The CDR3 consists of 13 residues. The V gene's germline CDR1 is SGHNT and CDR2 YENEEA. CDR3 nucleotide sequence: TGTGCCAGCAGCCCCCGGGAGAACAATGAGCAGTTCTTC. This sequence encodes CASSPRENNEQFF.

This chain links TRBV18 with TRBJ2-4, with unresolved D. Germline V gene sequence: CDR1 KGHSH, CDR2 LQKENI. The CDR3 has 16 amino acids. The germline V and J ends were trimmed by 5 bases and 1 base, with 15 bases remaining between them. The CDR3 DNA reads TGTGCCAGCTCAGAGCCGGTCTCCATGGCCAAAAACATTCAGTACTTC. This translates into CASSEPVSMAKNIQYF.

The CDR3, as DNA: TGTGTCAGAAGCCCCGTTCGAAGCTCCTATAATTCACCCCTCCACTTT. It specifies CVRSPVRSSYNSPLHF. The chain uses TRBV7-5 and TRBJ1-6. TRBV7-5 constitutes a pseudogene. The CDR3 has 16 amino acids.

This sequence joins TRBV4-1 and TRBJ2-5, with D unresolved. Germline lookup yields CDR1 MGHRA and CDR2 YSYEKL. CDR3 size: 12 residues. V was clipped by 8 bases and J by 3 bases, with 10 bases between them. The CDR3 DNA reads TGCGCCAGCCGACGAGGAGAAGAGACCCAGTACTTC. Translating it yields CASRRGEETQYF.

This rearrangement joins TRBV6-2 or TRBV6-3 to TRBJ2-3; TRBD2 matches 7 bases. This CDR3 has 15 amino acids. The germline gives CDR1 MNHEY, CDR2 SVGEGT. Unmatched junction bases numbered 8, after V lost 4 bases and J lost 4 bases. The CDR3 sequence: CASSLGGESPDTQYF. For the CDR3, the DNA is TGTGCCAGCAGTTTGGGGGGGGAGAGTCCAGATACGCAGTATTTT.

The DNA for the CDR3 is TGTGCCAGTAGTATTAGCGGCGAAAGCTCCTACGAGCAGTACTTC. Translated: CASSISGESSYEQYF. The chain recombines TRBV19 with TRBJ2-7, with D perhaps matching TRBD2 (6 bases). Per the germline V gene, CDR1 is LNHDA and CDR2 is SQIVND (reference sequence). The CDR3 extends over 15 amino acids. The V and J ends lost 3 bases and 0 bases respectively, with 12 bases between them.

The V and J genes are TRBV9 and TRBJ2-3, with TRBD2 matching over 8 bases. The V segment lost 1 base and the J segment 4 bases; nucleotides outside the gene matches: 5. The CDR3 spans 15 residues. Germline assignment: CDR1 SGDLS and CDR2 YYNGEE. CDR3 region: CASSVIGGGPDTQYF. As DNA, the CDR3 is TGTGCCAGCAGCGTAATAGGCGGGGGGCCAGATACGCAGTATTTT.

V and J are TRBV5-1 and TRBJ1-4; TRBD1 matches at 9 bases. After removal of 2 bases from V and 6 bases from J, the junction contained 8 bases not matched to a gene. This CDR3 is built from 16 residues. CDR1 and CDR2 from the germline V gene are SGHRS and YFSETQ. CDR3 in amino acids: CASSFGPGQGHEKLFF. As DNA, the CDR3 is TGCGCCAGCAGCTTCGGCCCGGGACAGGGACATGAAAAACTGTTTTTT.

The chain has TRBV30 and TRBJ1-6; D gene ambiguous. This CDR3 contains 13 residues. Trimming took off 0 bases at V and 11 bases at J, with 11 bases between the two ends. Germline V gene lookup returns CDR1 GTSNPN and CDR2 SVGIG (reference sequence). The CDR3 bases are TGTGCCTGGAGTGTCCAGGCCCGGACACCCCTCCACTTT. This sequence encodes CAWSVQARTPLHF.

The CDR3 sequence is CASSIGPGGTYEQYF. DNA of the CDR3: TGTGCCAGTAGTATAGGGCCGGGGGGAACCTACGAGCAGTACTTC. The V call is TRBV19, the J call TRBJ2-7; 7 bases agree with TRBD2. The CDR3 runs 15 residues. Germline-derived CDR1 and CDR2 are LNHDA and SQIVND (reference sequence). V dropped 1 base and J dropped 2; count of bases not matched to a gene: 5.

The rearrangement links TRBV19 to TRBJ1-1, with 12 bases lining up with TRBD1. This CDR3 is built from 20 residues. Germline V lookup: CDR1 LNHDA, CDR2 SQIVND (reference sequence). The ends lost 1 base at V and 0 bases at J; junction bases unmatched: 12. The CDR3 protein is CASSIVRRTGTGGLNTEAFF. For the CDR3, the DNA is TGTGCCAGTAGTATAGTTCGAAGAACCGGGACAGGGGGCCTGAACACTGAAGCTTTCTTT.

The chain employs TRBV5-1 and TRBJ1-2, with D uncertain. Germline assignment: CDR1 SGHRS and CDR2 YFSETQ. V lost 5 bases to trimming and J lost 2 bases, with 10 bases between them. CDR3 length equals 13 residues. CDR3 sequence reads: CASRLTENYGYTF. As DNA, the CDR3 is TGCGCCAGCAGACTGACGGAGAACTATGGCTACACCTTC.

The rearrangement joins TRBV7-9 to TRBJ1-2; D remains ambiguous. With 9 bases removed from V and 4 bases from J, the gap between germline ends came to 12 bases. CDR1 is SEHNR, CDR2 FQNEAQ, per germline (reference sequence). CDR3 length: 12 amino acids. The CDR3 region is CASSDGTYGYTF. The CDR3 nucleotides read TGTGCCAGTTCGGACGGAACCTATGGCTACACCTTC.

This clone was picked up one time. For the CDR3, the DNA is TGTGCCAGCAGCGTGGGGGGGACAGGGTACTCGGCCTATGGCTACACCTTC. It translates to CASSVGGTGYSAYGYTF. The chain uses TRBV9 and TRBJ1-2, with 9 bases identical to TRBD1. This CDR3 spans 17 amino acids. The junction had 12 bases not matched to a gene; V was cut back by 2 bases and J by 4 bases. Germline assignment: CDR1 SGDLS and CDR2 YYNGEE.